This T cell receptor (beta chain) derives from a study of response to subunit inactivated influenza vaccine. Study-wide points: After each seasonal influenza vaccination, few new T cells are recruited, the authors suggested.

This clonotype has ten or more counts. The target antigen is unknown. TCRdb itself ran the RT-PCR reads through MiXCR, one entry per CDR3 protein. The table includes some 640,000 distinct CDR3 sequences, approximately 13% detected once. The CDR3 spans 16 residues. Trimming took off 0 bases at V and 4 bases at J, with 13 bases between the two ends. CDR1 is LGHDT and CDR2 is YNNKEL in the germline V gene (reference sequence). This TCR was sampled from a man aged 50 or older who received an inactivated influenza vaccine. Sequenced here: PBMCs from blood, sampled 14 days before vaccination. This rearrangement joins TRBV3-1 to TRBJ2-1, with D tentatively TRBD2 (5 bases). The CDR3 sequence is CASSQDLGLSYNEQFF. CDR3 bases: TGTGCCAGCAGCCAAGATCTCGGACTCTCGTACAATGAGCAGTTCTTC.